This T cell receptor (beta chain) was sequenced in a study of cytotoxic CD8 clonotypes in ibrutinib-treated CLL. Study overall: Partial response occurred in roughly 25 patients and complete response in 2; at median roughly 72 months, approximately 14 remained remitted and 12 progressed. Investigators collected response samples after a median roughly 12 months of treatment, range 6 to 36. Regarding the study as a whole: Clonality climbed at ibrutinib response, then dropped toward baseline at progression. Lymph node repertoires were not studied, and sampling times were unmatched.

Remarks on this clone: Its antigen is unknown.

J lost 3 bases, V lost 6 bases, and 6 bases had no gene match. CDR1 SGHAT and CDR2 FQNNGV come from the germline V gene. The CDR3 consists of 15 residues. The repertoire was sequenced with immunoSEQ multiplex PCR; TCRdb's copy has only in-frame clones and lacks some. The data hold approximately 97,000 clones, with over 60% observed a single time. The TCR comes from a human donor with chronic lymphocytic leukemia. The genes are TRBV11-2 and TRBJ2-1, with 9 bases aligning to TRBD1. The specimen comprised PBMCs, sampled after 24 months of ibrutinib treatment. CDR3 in DNA: TGTGCCAGCAGAGCTACAGGGGGCCACTACAATGAGCAGTTCTTC. This gives the protein CASRATGGHYNEQFF.